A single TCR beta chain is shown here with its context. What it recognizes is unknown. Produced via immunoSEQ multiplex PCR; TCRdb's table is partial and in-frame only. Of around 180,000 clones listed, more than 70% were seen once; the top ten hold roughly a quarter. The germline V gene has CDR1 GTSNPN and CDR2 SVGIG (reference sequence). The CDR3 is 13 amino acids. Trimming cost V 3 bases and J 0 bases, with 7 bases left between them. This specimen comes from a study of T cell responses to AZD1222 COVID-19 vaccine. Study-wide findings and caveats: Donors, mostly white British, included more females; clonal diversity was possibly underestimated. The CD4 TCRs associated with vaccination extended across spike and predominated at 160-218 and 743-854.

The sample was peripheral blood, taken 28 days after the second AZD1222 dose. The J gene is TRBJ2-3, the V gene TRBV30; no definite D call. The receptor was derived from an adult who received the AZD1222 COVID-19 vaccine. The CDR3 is CAWRPRSTDTQYF. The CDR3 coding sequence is TGTGCCTGGAGACCGCGGAGCACAGATACGCAGTATTTT.